The 28 T cell receptor beta chains below come from one sample, sequenced in a study of control samples from healthy donors and cancer patients. Clones were read by immunoSEQ multiplex PCR, and TCRdb kept only the in-frame ones, dropping some. Of more than 100,000 clones listed, 80% to 95% are singletons. Material: blood. The receptors were gathered from a man aged 18 to 29 in good health.

The chain carries TRBV13 and TRBJ2-1; D not certain. The CDR3 is made up of 17 amino acids. The V end lost 1 base, the J end lost 0 bases, and 13 bases lay between the germline ends. From germline, CDR1 is PRHDT and CDR2 FYEKMQ (reference sequence). CDR3 amino acids: CASSLEGRWSSYNEQFF. The CDR3 coding sequence is TGTGCCAGCAGCTTAGAAGGCAGGTGGAGCTCCTACAATGAGCAGTTCTTC.

The genes are TRBV5-1 and TRBJ2-5, with no clear D. Germline CDR1 and CDR2: SGHRS and YFSETQ. The CDR3 length is 13 residues. V lost 1 base and J 2 bases, leaving 6 bases between the germline ends. As DNA, the CDR3 is TGCGCCAGCAGCTTGTCCGGTCAAGAGACCCAGTACTTC. The encoded protein is CASSLSGQETQYF.

The chain uses TRBV7-9 and TRBJ2-1; D possibly corresponds to TRBD1 (5 bases). V was clipped by 6 bases and J by 4 bases, with 10 bases between them. This CDR3 has 13 residues. Germline V CDR1 and CDR2: SEHNR, FQNEAQ (reference sequence). CDR3 in DNA: TGTGCCAGCAGTTCCTCAGGGTACAATGAGCAGTTCTTC. Protein sequence: CASSSSGYNEQFF.

This clone was seen only a few times. This chain links TRBV5-1 with TRBJ2-1, with TRBD2 matching over 8 bases. V was clipped by 1 base and J by 5 bases; unmatched bases: 5. The CDR3 is made up of 15 amino acids. The germline V gene has CDR1 SGHRS and CDR2 YFSETQ. CDR3 sequence: CASSLLAGTDNEQFF. For the CDR3, the DNA is TGCGCCAGCAGCTTGTTAGCGGGGACCGACAATGAGCAGTTCTTC. Full variable domain (outside the CDR3, taken from reference TRBV5-1 and TRBJ2-1): KAGVTQTPRYLIKTRGQQVTLSCSPISGHRSVSWYQQTPGQGLQFLFEYFSETQRNKGNFPGRFSGRQFSNSRSEMNVSTLELGDSALYLCASSLLAGTDNEQFFGPGTRLTVL.

A remark on this clone: This sample includes further DNA sequences coding for the same CDR3. The chain couples TRBV6-5 to TRBJ2-1; a possible D gene is TRBD2 (6 bases). V shed 2 bases and J shed 1 base, with 6 bases lying between them. Per germline, CDR1 MNHEY and CDR2 SVGAGI. The CDR3 has 14 residues. CDR3 nucleotide sequence: TGTGCCAGCAGTTACAGCGGGTCCTACAATGAGCAGTTCTTC. As protein: CASSYSGSYNEQFF.

The rearrangement uses TRBV6-5 and TRBJ2-7, with TRBD1 matching 9 bases. The CDR3 extends over 13 amino acids. Per the germline V gene, CDR1 is MNHEY and CDR2 is SVGAGI. V was clipped by 8 bases and J by 7 bases; unmatched bases: 9. The CDR3 loop is CASLFSGTGEQYF. CDR3 DNA sequence: TGTGCCAGCCTGTTCTCCGGGACAGGGGAGCAGTACTTC.

The chain carries TRBV19 and TRBJ1-2; D possibly corresponds to TRBD1 (5 bases). The germline V gene encodes CDR1 LNHDA and CDR2 SQIVND (reference sequence). The CDR3 totals 16 residues. V was pared by 4 bases and J by 4 bases, with 19 bases between. In DNA form, the CDR3 reads TGTGCCAGTAGTACGTCGTTCCTCCGGGGGACCTATGGCTACACCTTC. This gives the protein CASSTSFLRGTYGYTF. Based on the CDR3 plus reference TRBV19 and TRBJ1-2, the full variable domain is DGGITQSPKYLFRKEGQNVTLSCEQNLNHDAMYWYRQDPGQGLRLIYYSQIVNDFQKGDIAEGYSVSREKKESFPLTVTSAQKNPTAFYLCASSTSFLRGTYGYTFGSGTRLTVV.

This CDR3 is CASSSGVNQPQHF. The DNA for the CDR3 is TGTGCCAGCAGTTCAGGGGTCAATCAGCCCCAGCATTTT. The J gene is TRBJ1-5, the V gene TRBV6-6; the D gene is possibly TRBD1 (6 bases). V lost 4 bases and J lost 3, with 7 bases in between. CDR1 and CDR2 (germline): MNHNY, SVGAGI (reference sequence). CDR3 length equals 13 residues.

The chain couples TRBV9 to TRBJ1-2, with a possible D match to TRBD1 (6 bases). The CDR3 totals 17 residues. Germline CDR1 reads SGDLS; CDR2 reads YYNGEE. V dropped 4 bases and J dropped 1 base, with 20 bases sitting between them. In DNA form, the CDR3 reads TGTGCCAGCAGCCCCAGGGGACCGGGCCCTTTTAACTATGGCTACACCTTC. It translates to CASSPRGPGPFNYGYTF.

This rearrangement joins TRBV2 to TRBJ1-6, with a possible D match to TRBD1 (5 bases). The V and J ends lost 6 bases and 10 bases respectively, with 19 bases between them. This CDR3 comprises 15 residues. Germline lookup yields CDR1 SNHLY and CDR2 FYNNEI. CDR3 DNA: TGTGCCAGCAGACCAGGGACCGCCCGGGAGTCACCCCTCCACTTT. It codes for CASRPGTARESPLHF.

V gene TRBV6-2 or TRBV6-3 combines with J gene TRBJ1-2; D ambiguous. The CDR3 has 16 residues. V dropped 5 bases and J dropped 1 base, with 17 bases sitting between them. Per germline, CDR1 MNHEY and CDR2 SVGEGT. CDR3 in DNA: TGTGCCAGCAGTATTACCTTGACGGTTAGTAACTATGGCTACACCTTC. Residues: CASSITLTVSNYGYTF.

This sequence joins TRBV6-5 and TRBJ2-2, with D perhaps TRBD2 (5 bases). There are 15 residues in the CDR3. Germline V gene sequence: CDR1 MNHEY, CDR2 SVGAGI. Trimming took 7 bases from V and 8 from J, leaving 20 bases between them. CDR3 residues: CASNLPRTAKGELFF. CDR3 nucleotide sequence: TGTGCCAGCAATCTCCCGCGGACTGCCAAGGGGGAGCTGTTTTTT.

The V gene is TRBV4-1, the J gene TRBJ1-2; D gene ambiguous. CDR1 and CDR2 (germline): MGHRA, YSYEKL. This CDR3 spans 16 amino acids. Trimming left V 0 bases short and J 2 bases short, with 13 bases between. CDR3 DNA sequence: TGCGCCAGCAGCCAAGACCCCACAGTGGGGAACTATGGCTACACCTTC. Protein product: CASSQDPTVGNYGYTF.

This chain uses TRBV18 with TRBJ2-2, with TRBD2 as a possible D gene (5 bases). CDR3 length equals 18 residues. Germline values: CDR1 KGHSH, CDR2 LQKENI. Trimming stripped 0 bases from V and 3 bases from J, with 17 bases between. Written as DNA, the CDR3 is TGTGCCAGCTCACCACCTGGAGGACCCTATACGTACACCGGGGAGCTGTTTTTT. Residues: CASSPPGGPYTYTGELFF.

This chain uses TRBV20-1 with TRBJ1-3, with D unclear. V lost 3 bases and J 0 bases, leaving 9 bases between the germline ends. Germline assignment: CDR1 DFQATT and CDR2 SNEGSKA (reference sequence). This CDR3 contains 14 residues. Written as DNA, the CDR3 is TGCAGTGCTAGTAGGTCGCTCTCTGGAAACACCATATATTTT. Its protein is CSASRSLSGNTIYF.

This clone was picked up one time. V usage is TRBV14 and J usage is TRBJ1-2; no firm D call. CDR1 and CDR2 (germline): SGHDN, FVKESK. The CDR3 loop spans 17 amino acids. Trimming removed 0 bases from V and 0 bases from J, with 14 bases in between. The CDR3 here is CASSQDPRRLSNYGYTF. The CDR3 DNA reads TGTGCCAGCAGCCAAGATCCTCGGAGACTCTCTAACTATGGCTACACCTTC.

The DNA for the CDR3 is TGTGCCAGCAGTCGGACAGGGCGGGCAGATACGCAGTATTTT. It encodes CASSRTGRADTQYF. The chain employs TRBV3-1 (or the pseudogene TRBV3-2) and TRBJ2-3, with 8 positions matching TRBD1. This CDR3 contains 14 residues. The ends lost 6 bases at V and 4 bases at J; junction bases unmatched: 6. Per germline, CDR1 LGHDT and CDR2 YNNKEL (reference sequence).

The CDR3 DNA reads TGTGCCAGCAGCCTCAGAGCGAGCACAGATACGCAGTATTTT. This sequence encodes CASSLRASTDTQYF. This chain joins TRBV6-4 and TRBJ2-3; D gene uncertain. This CDR3 region has 14 residues. The germline V and J ends were trimmed by 6 bases and 0 bases, with 10 bases remaining between them. Germline V CDR1 and CDR2: MRHNA, SNTAGT.

V and J are TRBV7-3 and TRBJ2-7; TRBD1 aligns across 9 bases. V was pared by 4 bases and J by 4 bases, with 5 bases of the junction left unmatched. The CDR3 has 14 amino acids. Germline V gene lookup returns CDR1 SGHTA and CDR2 FQGTGA. This CDR3 reads CASSSLGTGYEQYF. CDR3 sequence (DNA): TGTGCCAGCAGCTCCCTGGGGACAGGGTACGAGCAGTACTTC. The entire variable domain, with the rest obtained from reference TRBV7-3 and TRBJ2-7, is as follows: GAGVSQTPSNKVTEKGKYVELRCDPISGHTALYWYRQSLGQGPEFLIYFQGTGAADDSGLPNDRFFAVRPEGSVSTLKIQRTERGDSAVYLCASSSLGTGYEQYFGPGTRLTVT.

The gene calls are TRBV11-3 and TRBJ1-1; D unresolved. The germline V and J ends were trimmed by 0 bases and 1 base, with 9 bases remaining between them. The germline V gene has CDR1 SGHNT and CDR2 YENEEA. The CDR3 runs 15 residues. CDR3 amino acids: CASSLEYGPNTEAFF. In nucleotides, the CDR3 is TGTGCCAGCAGCTTAGAGTACGGGCCGAACACTGAAGCTTTCTTT.

The chain combines TRBV5-1 with TRBJ1-2; D unresolved. V gave up 0 bases and J gave up 8 bases, with 14 bases separating them. The CDR3 has 14 amino acids. CDR1 SGHRS and CDR2 YFSETQ come from the germline V gene. CDR3 sequence: CASSLALDYRGYTF. In nucleotides, the CDR3 is TGCGCCAGCAGCTTGGCCCTGGATTATCGAGGCTACACCTTC.

The CDR3 region has the DNA TGTGCCAGCAGTTCCACAGGGGACTATGGCTACACCTTC. This gives the protein CASSSTGDYGYTF. The chain combines TRBV27 with TRBJ1-2, with 7 bases fitting TRBD1. The CDR3 covers 13 residues. The V and J ends lost 4 bases and 3 bases, in that order; junction bases with no gene match: 2. In germline, CDR1 is MNHEY, CDR2 SMNVEV (reference sequence).

The genes are TRBV19 and TRBJ1-6; 8 positions agree with TRBD1. V trimming: 6 bases; J trimming: 6 bases; junction bases outside the gene matches: 1. Per the germline V gene, CDR1 is LNHDA and CDR2 is SQIVND (reference sequence). This CDR3 is built from 13 residues. The CDR3 region has the DNA TGTGCCAGTAGGACAGGGGTTAATTCACCCCTCCACTTT. Residues: CASRTGVNSPLHF.

A few counts support this clone. The chain carries TRBV6-5 and TRBJ2-2, with TRBD1 matching over 8 bases. Germline V gene data show CDR1 as MNHEY and CDR2 as SVGAGI. This CDR3 region has 15 residues. After removal of 6 bases from V and 6 bases from J, the junction contained 9 bases not matched to a gene. The CDR3 loop reads CASSTGQGSSGELFF. CDR3 nucleotide sequence: TGTGCCAGCAGCACAGGACAGGGCTCGTCCGGGGAGCTGTTTTTT.

The rearrangement links TRBV6-5 to TRBJ2-7, with TRBD1 matching over 7 bases. The germline V gene encodes CDR1 MNHEY and CDR2 SVGAGI. V trimming: 6 bases; J trimming: 2 bases; junction bases outside the gene matches: 4. The CDR3 is 13 amino acids. Written as DNA, the CDR3 is TGTGCCAGCAGGGGGACAGAGGCCTACGAGCAGTACTTC. It translates to CASRGTEAYEQYF.

J is TRBJ2-2 and V is TRBV7-9; either TRBD1 or TRBD2 may supply D (5 bases each). CDR1 is SEHNR, CDR2 FQNEAQ, per germline (reference sequence). This CDR3 has 15 residues. V was pared by 6 bases and J by 3 bases, with 14 bases between. The CDR3 sequence: CASSGMGEDTGELFF. CDR3 nucleotides: TGTGCCAGCAGTGGAATGGGGGAAGACACCGGGGAGCTGTTTTTT.

The chain joins TRBV6-5 to TRBJ2-3; D assignment may be TRBD1 or TRBD2 (5 bases each). This CDR3 spans 14 amino acids. V was trimmed by 6 bases and J by 9 bases, leaving 19 bases between them. Germline lookup yields CDR1 MNHEY and CDR2 SVGAGI. CDR3 nucleotides: TGTGCCAGCAGACCCCGGGACCCCTTCGGGACGCAGTATTTT. Translating it yields CASRPRDPFGTQYF.

This clone has just a few counts. The rearrangement uses TRBV6-4 and TRBJ2-3; TRBD2 matches 7 bases. With 5 bases clipped from V and 1 base from J, the junction kept 3 bases outside the gene matches. Germline CDR1 reads MRHNA; CDR2 reads SNTAGT. This CDR3 is 14 amino acids long. The CDR3 loop is CASSSAGGTDTQYF. CDR3 sequence (DNA): TGTGCCAGCAGTTCCGCGGGGGGCACAGATACGCAGTATTTT.